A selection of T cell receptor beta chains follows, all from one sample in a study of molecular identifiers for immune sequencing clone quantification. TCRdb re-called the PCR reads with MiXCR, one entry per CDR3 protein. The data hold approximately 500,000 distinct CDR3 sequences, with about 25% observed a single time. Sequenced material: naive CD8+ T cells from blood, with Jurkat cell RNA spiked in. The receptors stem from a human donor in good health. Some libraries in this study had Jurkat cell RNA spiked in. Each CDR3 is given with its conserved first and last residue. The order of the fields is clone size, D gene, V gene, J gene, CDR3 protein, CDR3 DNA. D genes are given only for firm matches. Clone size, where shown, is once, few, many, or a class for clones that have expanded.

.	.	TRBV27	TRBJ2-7	CASSLSPGFEQYF	TGTGCCAGCAGTTTATCGCCCGGGTTCGAGCAGTACTTC
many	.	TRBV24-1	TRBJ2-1	CATSVANNEQFF	TGTGCCACCAGTGTGGCGAACAATGAGCAGTTCTTC
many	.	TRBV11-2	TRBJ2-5	CASSLGGGQETQYF	TGTGCCAGCAGCTTAGGAGGGGGGCAAGAGACCCAGTACTTC
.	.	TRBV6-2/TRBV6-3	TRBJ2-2	CASSYSTDTDATGELFF	TGTGCCAGCAGTTACTCGACCGACACCGACGCTACCGGGGAGCTGTTTTTT
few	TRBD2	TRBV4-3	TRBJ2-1	CASSQDLAAGAGPDKQFF	TGCGCCAGCAGCCAAGATTTGGCAGCGGGAGCGGGACCAGATAAGCAGTTCTTC
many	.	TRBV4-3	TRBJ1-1	CASSSTGTTEAFF	TGCGCCAGCAGCTCGACAGGAACCACTGAAGCTTTCTTT
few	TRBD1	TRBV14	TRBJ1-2	CASSQLGQGEGYTF	TGTGCCAGCAGCCAGCTGGGACAGGGGGAAGGCTACACCTTC
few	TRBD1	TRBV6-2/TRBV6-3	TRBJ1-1	CASSGGTGTEAFF	TGTGCCAGCAGTGGCGGGACAGGGACTGAAGCTTTCTTT
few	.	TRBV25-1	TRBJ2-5	CASSERRGWETQYF	TGTGCCAGCAGTGAACGTAGGGGTTGGGAGACCCAGTACTTC
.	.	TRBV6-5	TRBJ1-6	CASSYSRGGEYSPLHF	TGTGCCAGCAGTTACTCCCGGGGGGGAGAGTATTCACCCCTCCACTTT
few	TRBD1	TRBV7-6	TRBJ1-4	CASSVRVDRGNEKLFF	TGTGCCAGCAGCGTCCGCGTGGACAGGGGGAATGAAAAACTGTTTTTT
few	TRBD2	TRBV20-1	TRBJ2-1	CSAIFSGIALYNEQFF	TGCAGTGCTATCTTTAGCGGGATTGCTCTGTACAATGAGCAGTTCTTC
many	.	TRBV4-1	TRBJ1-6	CASSQDRGDPLHF	TGCGCCAGCAGCCAAGATAGAGGTGATCCCCTCCACTTT
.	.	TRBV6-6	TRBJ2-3	CASSYSDSDTQYF	TGTGCCAGCAGTTACTCGGATTCAGATACGCAGTATTTT
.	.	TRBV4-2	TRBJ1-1	CASSQESGSLNTEAFF	TGTGCCAGCAGCCAAGAGTCAGGGAGCCTGAACACTGAAGCTTTCTTT
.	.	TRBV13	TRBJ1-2	CASGNPVHGYTF	TGTGCTAGCGGTAACCCAGTTCATGGCTACACCTTC
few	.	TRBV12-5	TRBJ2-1	CASGLPNSYNEQFF	TGTGCTAGTGGTTTGCCTAACTCCTACAATGAGCAGTTCTTC
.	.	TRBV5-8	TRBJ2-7	CASSLPTGYEQYF	TGTGCCAGCAGCTTGCCGACAGGTTACGAGCAGTACTTC
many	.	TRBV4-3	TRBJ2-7	CASSQVGGAYEQYF	TGCGCCAGCAGCCAAGTGGGTGGCGCCTACGAGCAGTACTTC
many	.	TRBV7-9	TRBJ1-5	CASSLGQGNQPQHF	TGTGCCAGCAGCTTAGGACAGGGCAATCAGCCCCAGCATTTT
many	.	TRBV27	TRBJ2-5	CASSPEGLVVETQYF	TGTGCCAGCAGTCCGGAGGGGTTGGTAGTAGAGACCCAGTACTTC
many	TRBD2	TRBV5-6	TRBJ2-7	CASSFKAGSEREQYF	TGTGCCAGCAGCTTCAAAGCGGGAAGTGAGCGCGAGCAGTACTTC
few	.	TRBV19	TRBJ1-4	CASSMGSSLFF	TGTGCCAGTAGTATGGGTTCCTCGCTGTTTTTT
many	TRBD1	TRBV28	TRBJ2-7	CASSSPRQGQDEQYF	TGTGCCAGCAGTTCACCACGACAGGGTCAGGACGAGCAGTACTTC
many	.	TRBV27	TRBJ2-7	CASSLTGSGYEQYF	TGTGCCAGCAGTTTAACAGGTTCGGGGTACGAGCAGTACTTC
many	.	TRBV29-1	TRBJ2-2	CSVPRSGPAGELFF	TGCAGCGTTCCTAGGTCAGGGCCAGCCGGGGAGCTGTTTTTT
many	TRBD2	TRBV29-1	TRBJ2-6	CSAERLAGASGANVLTF	TGCAGCGCCGAGAGGCTAGCGGGAGCCTCTGGGGCCAACGTCCTGACTTTC
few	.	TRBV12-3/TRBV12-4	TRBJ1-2	CASSLANEHNF	TGTGCCAGCAGTTTAGCGAACGAGCACAACTTC
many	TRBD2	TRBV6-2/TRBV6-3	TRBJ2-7	CASSSGTSGRFQAYEQYF	TGTGCCAGCAGCTCCGGGACTAGCGGGAGGTTCCAAGCCTACGAGCAGTACTTC
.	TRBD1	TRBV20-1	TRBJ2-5	CSARDLRDRGKEPQYF	TGCAGTGCTAGAGATCTCCGGGACAGGGGAAAAGAGCCCCAGTACTTC
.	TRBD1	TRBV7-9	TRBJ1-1	CATLSGGTEAVF	TGTGCCACCTTGTCAGGGGGCACTGAAGCTGTCTTT
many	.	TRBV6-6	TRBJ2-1	CASRSELALNNEQFF	TGTGCCAGCAGGTCCGAACTAGCTCTGAACAATGAGCAGTTCTTC